The text below deals with one T cell receptor beta chain. This entry is derived from a study of blood T cell repertoires in COVID-19. About the research overall: Acute and convalescent COVID-19 specimens originated in the United States, Italy and Spain. T cells, B-cell-depleted T cells, or PBMCs supplied cDNA or gDNA.

Germline CDR1 and CDR2: LGHNA and YSLEER. The CDR3 contains 15 residues. Trimming cost V 0 bases and J 10 bases, with 15 bases left between them. Original methodology: For nucleated cells, counts were estimated from reference gene primer amplification. Sequenced by immunoSEQ multiplex PCR; TCRdb stores in-frame clones only, minus some. The V and J calls and the clone size are those of that table, but D and trimming were determined from the DNA. The data hold some 250,000 clones, with about 88% observed a single time. This chain connects TRBV4-3 to TRBJ1-4; no firm D call. Sequencing used peripheral blood. This clonotype was sampled from a woman aged 55-69 years with COVID-19, enrolled during active disease. The CDR3 bases are TGCGCCAGCAGCCAAGATGCACAGATTGGCGTAAAACTGTTTTTT. Translating it yields CASSQDAQIGVKLFF.